Presented here are 20 T cell receptor beta chains from one specimen sequenced in a study of cytomegalovirus exposure and HLA in healthy donors. The PCR was carried out with 60 Vbeta primers and 13 Jbeta primers. TCRdb's copy holds only in-frame clones and misses some; the assay was immunoSEQ multiplex PCR. The sample's table shows over 110,000 clones. Sequencing was performed on PBMCs. The receptors here all came from a male donor in good health and CMV-seronegative.

Here the CDR3 DNA reads TGTGCCAGCAGCCGCGGGGACAGCTCCTACGAGCAGTACTTC. This translates into CASSRGDSSYEQYF. The J gene is TRBJ2-7, the V gene TRBV11-2; weak D call: TRBD1 (7 bases). CDR1 is SGHAT, CDR2 FQNNGV, per germline. This CDR3 is built from 14 residues. The V and J ends lost 5 bases and 0 bases respectively, with 11 bases between them. Filled out from reference TRBV11-2 and TRBJ2-7, the complete variable domain reads EAGVAQSPRYKIIEKRQSVAFWCNPISGHATLYWYQQILGQGPKLLIQFQNNGVVDDSQLPKDRFSAERLKGVDSTLKIQPAKLEDSAVYLCASSRGDSSYEQYFGPGTRLTVT.

The J gene is TRBJ1-2, the V gene TRBV14; D is perhaps TRBD1 (6 bases). CDR1 and CDR2 from the germline V gene are SGHDN and FVKESK. This CDR3 is 15 amino acids long. Trimming removed 4 bases from V and 4 bases from J, with 16 bases in between. CDR3 residues: CASSRNPGQFYGYTF. In nucleotides, the CDR3 is TGTGCCAGCAGCCGAAACCCTGGACAGTTCTATGGCTACACCTTC.

The rearrangement uses TRBV19 and TRBJ1-5; 7 nucleotides align to TRBD1. The germline V gene encodes CDR1 LNHDA and CDR2 SQIVND (reference sequence). This CDR3 has 15 amino acids. The J segment lost 1 base and the V segment lost 8 bases, leaving 8 bases of the junction unmatched. The CDR3 protein is CASSQYRGSNQPQHF. CDR3 bases: TGTGCCAGTTCGCAATACAGGGGAAGCAATCAGCCCCAGCATTTT.

The rearrangement links TRBV4-2 to TRBJ2-7; tentative D call: TRBD2 (6 bases). In germline, CDR1 is LGHNA, CDR2 YNFKEQ. This CDR3 spans 12 amino acids. V shed 4 bases and J shed 7 bases, with 11 bases lying between them. Here the CDR3 DNA reads TGTGCCAGCAGCCCCGAGGGGAGGGAGCAGTACTTC. It yields the protein CASSPEGREQYF.

The genes are TRBV30 and TRBJ1-4, with D hard to call. V was trimmed by 0 bases and J by 0 bases, leaving 14 bases between them. The CDR3 is 17 amino acids. Germline loops: CDR1 GTSNPN, CDR2 SVGIG (reference sequence). The CDR3 loop is CAWSVERTRSTNEKLFF. The CDR3 DNA follows: TGTGCCTGGAGTGTAGAACGAACACGCTCAACTAATGAAAAACTGTTTTTT. Based on the CDR3 plus reference TRBV30 and TRBJ1-4, the full variable domain is SQTIHQWPATLVQPVGSPLSLECTVEGTSNPNLYWYRQAAGRGLQLLFYSVGIGQISSEVPQNLSASRPQDRQFILSSKKLLLSDSGFYLCAWSVERTRSTNEKLFFGSGTQLSVL.

The chain is built from TRBV7-6 and TRBJ2-7; D not certain. The germline V gene has CDR1 SGHVS and CDR2 FNYEAQ. V lost 2 bases and J lost 6, with 14 bases in between. There are 14 residues in the CDR3. CDR3 sequence reads: CASSLNRVAAEQYF. As DNA, the CDR3 is TGTGCCAGCAGCTTAAATCGTGTGGCGGCCGAGCAGTACTTC.

The rearrangement joins TRBV27 to TRBJ1-1; D is unclear. CDR3 length: 13 residues. Per the germline V gene, CDR1 is MNHEY and CDR2 is SMNVEV (reference sequence). Trimming removed 3 bases from V and 0 bases from J, with 5 bases in between. The DNA of the CDR3 is TGTGCCAGCAGTTTTACAGTGAACACTGAAGCTTTCTTT. Its protein product is CASSFTVNTEAFF.

The chain joins TRBV19 to TRBJ1-3, with D possibly TRBD1 on 6 matching bases. The CDR3 length is 13 residues. Germline loops: CDR1 LNHDA, CDR2 SQIVND (reference sequence). Trimming took 7 bases from V and 4 from J, leaving 11 bases between them. CDR3 bases: TGTGCCAGTATCGACAGGTTAGGAAACACCATATATTTT. Translating gives CASIDRLGNTIYF.

The chain combines TRBV30 with TRBJ1-6, with 8 bases identical to TRBD1. The germline CDR1 and CDR2 sequences are GTSNPN and SVGIG (reference sequence). V shed 4 bases and J 7 bases; nucleotides not matched to a gene: 6. This CDR3 has 14 amino acids. CDR3 residues: CAWTRDRTNSPLHF. DNA of the CDR3: TGTGCCTGGACCAGGGACAGGACAAATTCACCCCTCCACTTT.

The genes are TRBV5-1 and TRBJ2-2; 8 bases match TRBD2. V shed 4 bases, J shed 2 bases, and the junction held 7 bases outside the gene matches. Germline CDR1 and CDR2: SGHRS and YFSETQ. The CDR3 runs to 16 residues. The CDR3 reads CASSGTGGPNTGELFF. DNA for the CDR3: TGCGCCAGCAGCGGCACGGGAGGGCCTAACACCGGGGAGCTGTTTTTT. The complete variable domain, with remaining parts taken from reference TRBV5-1 and TRBJ2-2, reads KAGVTQTPRYLIKTRGQQVTLSCSPISGHRSVSWYQQTPGQGLQFLFEYFSETQRNKGNFPGRFSGRQFSNSRSEMNVSTLELGDSALYLCASSGTGGPNTGELFFGEGSRLTVL.

The CDR3 coding sequence is TGCGCCAGCAGCTTTAGTTGGGGGCCCGAAAAACTGTTTTTT. Its translation is CASSFSWGPEKLFF. This rearrangement joins TRBV5-1 to TRBJ1-4; D is perhaps TRBD1 (6 bases). Germline-derived CDR1 and CDR2 are SGHRS and YFSETQ. Trimming took 2 bases from V and 8 from J, leaving 13 bases between them. The CDR3 sequence is 14 residues long.

The chain recombines TRBV30 with TRBJ2-5; 15 nucleotides agree with TRBD2. Germline V CDR1 and CDR2: GTSNPN, SVGIG (reference sequence). The V and J ends lost 5 bases and 5 bases, in that order; junction bases with no gene match: 9. This CDR3 is 16 amino acids long. CDR3 region: CAWGGGTSGRLETQYF. For the CDR3, the DNA is TGTGCCTGGGGGGGAGGGACTAGCGGGAGGTTGGAGACCCAGTACTTC. The full variable domain, its missing parts supplied by reference TRBV30 and TRBJ2-5, is SQTIHQWPATLVQPVGSPLSLECTVEGTSNPNLYWYRQAAGRGLQLLFYSVGIGQISSEVPQNLSASRPQDRQFILSSKKLLLSDSGFYLCAWGGGTSGRLETQYFGPGTRLLVL.

This chain connects TRBV4-3 to TRBJ2-7; D might be TRBD1 (5 bases). The CDR3 runs to 15 residues. The V gene lost 0 bases and the J gene lost 1 base, with 10 bases spanning the gap. The germline gives CDR1 LGHNA, CDR2 YSLEER. CDR3 sequence: CASSQDPRVSYEQYF. Here the CDR3 DNA reads TGCGCCAGCAGCCAAGACCCCAGGGTATCCTACGAGCAGTACTTC.

The V and J genes are TRBV7-9 and TRBJ2-7; 10 bases line up with TRBD1. Germline assignment: CDR1 SEHNR and CDR2 FQNEAQ (reference sequence). The CDR3 has 15 amino acids. V dropped 3 bases and J dropped 6; count of bases not matched to a gene: 8. CDR3 sequence reads: CASSLGRDRGGEQYF. CDR3 in DNA: TGTGCCAGCAGCTTGGGGCGGGACAGGGGAGGCGAGCAGTACTTC. The full variable domain, rest sourced from reference TRBV7-9 and TRBJ2-7, is DTGVSQNPRHKITKRGQNVTFRCDPISEHNRLYWYRQTLGQGPEFLTYFQNEAQLEKSRLLSDRFSAERPKGSFSTLEIQRTEQGDSAMYLCASSLGRDRGGEQYFGPGTRLTVT.

This sequence joins TRBV19 and TRBJ2-3; TRBD2 aligns across 12 bases. The CDR3 spans 17 residues. J gave up 0 bases and V 6 bases, and 7 bases lay outside the gene matches. Per germline, CDR1 LNHDA and CDR2 SQIVND (reference sequence). The CDR3 coding sequence is TGTGCCAGTAGCGGACTAGCGGGGCCTTACAGCACAGATACGCAGTATTTT. Translation gives CASSGLAGPYSTDTQYF.

The chain carries TRBV10-2 and TRBJ1-5, with a weak D call TRBD1 (6 bases). V lost 9 bases and J lost 4, with 16 bases in between. The length of the CDR3 is 14 residues. In germline, CDR1 is WSHSY, CDR2 SAAADI. The CDR3 reads CASCWTATNQPQHF. The CDR3 bases are TGCGCCAGTTGCTGGACAGCGACAAATCAGCCCCAGCATTTT.

The chain is built from TRBV27 and TRBJ2-7; the match to TRBD1 covers 7 bases. V shed 6 bases and J 2 bases; nucleotides not matched to a gene: 13. This CDR3 has 16 amino acids. Germline loops: CDR1 MNHEY, CDR2 SMNVEV (reference sequence). Written as DNA, the CDR3 is TGTGCCAGCAGGGACACCGGGACAGTCCCTACCTACGAGCAGTACTTC. Residues: CASRDTGTVPTYEQYF.

V gene TRBV9 combines with J gene TRBJ1-2; D gene unclear. The CDR3 length is 13 residues. Trimming took off 1 base at V and 8 bases at J, with 12 bases between the two ends. Per germline, CDR1 SGDLS and CDR2 YYNGEE. CDR3 nucleotides: TGTGCCAGCAGCGTACATCGCTCCCTAGGCTACACCTTC. This gives the protein CASSVHRSLGYTF.

The V gene is TRBV30, the J gene TRBJ1-1, with D possibly being TRBD1 (5 bases). Trimming took 3 bases from V and 1 from J, leaving 18 bases between them. The CDR3 covers 16 residues. Germline assignment: CDR1 GTSNPN and CDR2 SVGIG (reference sequence). This chain's CDR3 is CAWRAKGNRRNTEAFF. The CDR3 DNA sequence: TGTGCCTGGAGAGCCAAGGGGAACAGGCGGAACACTGAAGCTTTCTTT. The whole variable domain, remainder taken from reference TRBV30 and TRBJ1-1, is SQTIHQWPATLVQPVGSPLSLECTVEGTSNPNLYWYRQAAGRGLQLLFYSVGIGQISSEVPQNLSASRPQDRQFILSSKKLLLSDSGFYLCAWRAKGNRRNTEAFFGQGTRLTVV.

Turning to this clone: Within the sample, other DNA sequences also encode this same CDR3. The V call is TRBV5-1, the J call TRBJ2-7; TRBD2 matches 7 bases. The CDR3 has 14 residues. Losses at the gene ends were 0 bases for V and 0 bases for J; bases not matched to a gene: 0. Germline V gene lookup returns CDR1 SGHRS and CDR2 YFSETQ. In nucleotides, the CDR3 is TGCGCCAGCAGCTTGGGCGGGAGCTCCTACGAGCAGTACTTC. This translates into CASSLGGSSYEQYF.